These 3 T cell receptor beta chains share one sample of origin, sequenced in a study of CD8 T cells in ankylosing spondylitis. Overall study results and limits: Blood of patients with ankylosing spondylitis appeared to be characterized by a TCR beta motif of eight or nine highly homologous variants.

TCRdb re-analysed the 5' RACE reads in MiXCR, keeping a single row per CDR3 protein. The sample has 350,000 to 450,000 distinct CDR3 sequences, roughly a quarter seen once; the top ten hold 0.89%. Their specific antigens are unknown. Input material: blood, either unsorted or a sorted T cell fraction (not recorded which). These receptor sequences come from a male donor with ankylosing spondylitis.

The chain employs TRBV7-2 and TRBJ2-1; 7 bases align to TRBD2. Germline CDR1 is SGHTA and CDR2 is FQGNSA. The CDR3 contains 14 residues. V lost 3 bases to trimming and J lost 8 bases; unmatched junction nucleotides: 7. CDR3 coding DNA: TGTGCCAGCAGCTTGAAGGCGGGAGTCCATGAGCAGTTCTTC. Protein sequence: CASSLKAGVHEQFF.

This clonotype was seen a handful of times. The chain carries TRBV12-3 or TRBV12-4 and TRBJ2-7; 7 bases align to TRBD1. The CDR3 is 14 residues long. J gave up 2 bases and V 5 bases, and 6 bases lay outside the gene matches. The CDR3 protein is CASSAGQAPYEQYF. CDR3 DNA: TGTGCCAGCAGTGCCGGACAGGCGCCCTACGAGCAGTACTTC.

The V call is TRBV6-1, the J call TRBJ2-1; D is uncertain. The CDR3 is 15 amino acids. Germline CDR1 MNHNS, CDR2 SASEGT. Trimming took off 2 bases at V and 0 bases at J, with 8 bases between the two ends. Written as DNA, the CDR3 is TGTGCCAGCAGTGAACAGCAAAGCTCCTACAATGAGCAGTTCTTC. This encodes CASSEQQSSYNEQFF.